Presented here are 27 T cell receptor beta chains from one specimen sequenced in a study of Tregs in tolerant kidney transplant recipients. Assay used: immunoSEQ multiplex PCR; TCRdb lists only in-frame clones, some missing. Among 240,000 or so clones listed, more than 65% were seen once. The sequenced material came from CD4+ T cells from blood. The origin of the receptors is a human donor in good health.

This chain joins TRBV15 and TRBJ2-1, with 9 bases identical to TRBD2. The CDR3 totals 13 residues. The junction had 6 bases not matched to a gene; V was cut back by 0 bases and J by 15 bases. In germline, CDR1 is LNHNV, CDR2 YYDKDF (reference sequence). CDR3 sequence reads: CATSRDLAGGGFF. The CDR3 coding sequence is TGTGCCACCAGCAGAGATCTGGCGGGAGGGGGGTTCTTC.

The chain recombines TRBV23-1 with TRBJ2-2; 13 bases are a match to TRBD2. TRBV23-1 counts as an open reading frame of uncertain function. J gave up 6 bases and V 0 bases, and 13 bases lay outside the gene matches. The CDR3 has 20 residues. The CDR3 DNA follows: TGCGCCAGCAGTCAATCGCCACTAGCGGGAGGGCCGGGGAGGGCCGGGGAGCTGTTTTTT. This encodes CASSQSPLAGGPGRAGELFF.

The chain has TRBV30 and TRBJ1-3; D is undetermined. The V end lost 4 bases, the J end lost 0 bases, and 10 bases lay between the germline ends. Germline V gene lookup returns CDR1 GTSNPN and CDR2 SVGIG (reference sequence). The CDR3 is made up of 14 amino acids. This CDR3 is CAWTFGSSGNTIYF. CDR3 nucleotides: TGTGCCTGGACGTTTGGGAGCTCTGGAAACACCATATATTTT.

The chain employs TRBV25-1 and TRBJ1-4; D gene unclear. V shed 2 bases and J shed 8 bases, with 21 bases lying between them. In germline, CDR1 is MGHDK, CDR2 SYGVNS. This CDR3 has 17 residues. The CDR3 here is CASSEVNRPGVREKLFF. The DNA of the CDR3 is TGTGCCAGCAGTGAAGTTAATAGACCGGGTGTTAGGGAAAAACTGTTTTTT.

This chain connects TRBV10-1 to TRBJ2-1; tentative D call: TRBD2 (5 bases). Deletions cut 3 bases from V and 6 bases from J, with 18 bases between. The V gene's germline CDR1 is WNHNN and CDR2 SYGVQD (reference sequence). The CDR3 is 16 residues long. The CDR3 region is CASSDQGLPSTNEQFF. The CDR3 DNA is TGCGCCAGCAGTGACCAAGGACTCCCCTCCACCAATGAGCAGTTCTTC.

In the case of this clone: Other DNA sequences of this sample code for an identical CDR3. The chain uses TRBV5-1 and TRBJ2-5; no reliable D call. V dropped 0 bases and J dropped 5 bases, with 5 bases sitting between them. This CDR3 contains 12 residues. The germline V gene has CDR1 SGHRS and CDR2 YFSETQ. CDR3 DNA: TGCGCCAGCAGCTTGGATAGGGAGACCCAGTACTTC. Translated: CASSLDRETQYF.

J is TRBJ2-3 and V is TRBV19; D not resolved. V lost 6 bases and J 0 bases, leaving 22 bases between the germline ends. CDR1 is LNHDA and CDR2 is SQIVND in the germline V gene (reference sequence). The CDR3 totals 18 residues. CDR3 protein: CASSPFSRFGFSTDTQYF. In DNA form, the CDR3 reads TGTGCCAGTAGCCCCTTTAGTCGATTCGGGTTTAGCACAGATACGCAGTATTTT.

The rearrangement joins TRBV5-1 to TRBJ2-7, with 10 bases that match TRBD2. The CDR3 has 16 residues. Trimming took 0 bases from V and 0 from J; bases not matched to a gene: 3. Germline CDR1 is SGHRS and CDR2 is YFSETQ. Here the CDR3 DNA reads TGCGCCAGCAGCTTGGGTCCTAGCGGGGGCTCCTACGAGCAGTACTTC. Protein: CASSLGPSGGSYEQYF.

A single count supports this clone. The chain joins TRBV9 to TRBJ2-1; D is tentatively TRBD1 or TRBD2 (6 bases each). The CDR3 length is 16 residues. Germline CDR1 and CDR2: SGDLS and YYNGEE. The V end lost 2 bases, the J end lost 4 bases, and 16 bases lay between the germline ends. CDR3 nucleotides: TGTGCCAGCAGCGTTTTCATGGGGGGCGCGTACAATGAGCAGTTCTTC. This encodes CASSVFMGGAYNEQFF.

The J gene is TRBJ2-5, the V gene TRBV18; TRBD2 matches 7 bases. The J call is in doubt because the DNA end fits TRBJ2-7 better. CDR1 KGHSH and CDR2 LQKENI come from the germline V gene. The length of the CDR3 is 12 residues. The CDR3 spells CASAGVRREQYF. DNA for the CDR3: TGTGCCAGCGCGGGGGTGAGGCGCGAGCAGTACTTC.

V gene TRBV5-1 combines with J gene TRBJ2-7, with D possibly being TRBD1 (6 bases). Germline lookup yields CDR1 SGHRS and CDR2 YFSETQ. The CDR3 loop spans 15 amino acids. The ends were cut back, 0 bases at V and 0 bases at J, with 10 bases in the middle. For the CDR3, the DNA is TGCGCCAGCAGCTTGGGGGGGCCGAGCTCCTACGAGCAGTACTTC. It codes for CASSLGGPSSYEQYF.

The chain combines TRBV5-4 with TRBJ1-2, with unresolved D. Between the trimmed V and J ends, which lost 4 bases and 6 bases, there was a span of 13 bases. Germline-derived CDR1 and CDR2 are SGHNT and YYREEE (reference sequence). The CDR3 has 13 amino acids. The CDR3 reads CASSAAGVHGYTF. Written as DNA, the CDR3 is TGTGCCAGCAGCGCGGCGGGCGTGCATGGCTACACCTTC. Drawing the rest from reference TRBV5-4 and TRBJ1-2, the complete variable domain is ETGVTQSPTHLIKTRGQQVTLRCSSQSGHNTVSWYQQALGQGPQFIFQYYREEENGRGNFPPRFSGLQFPNYSSELNVNALELDDSALYLCASSAAGVHGYTFGSGTRLTVV.

Turning to this clone: One end of the junction does not line up with germline, which may come from a read error. V is TRBV19 and J is TRBJ2-2; the match to TRBD2 covers 7 bases. The germline gives CDR1 LNHDA, CDR2 SQIVND (reference sequence). CDR3 length: 15 amino acids. CDR3 loop: CASSRGGIPSGELFF. DNA for the CDR3: TGTGCGAGTAGTAGGGGAGGGATCCCTTCCGGGGAGCTGTTTTTT.

The genes are TRBV10-3 and TRBJ2-1; 12 nucleotides agree with TRBD2. Germline V gene lookup returns CDR1 ENHRY and CDR2 SYGVKD. The trim removed 10 bases at V and 8 bases at J, leaving 9 bases unmatched. This CDR3 is built from 14 residues. CDR3 sequence: CATLAGGSMDEQFF. CDR3 coding DNA: TGTGCCACCCTAGCGGGGGGGTCCATGGATGAGCAGTTCTTC.

The chain is built from TRBV6-5 and TRBJ2-3, with 8 bases identical to TRBD2. Trimming cost V 7 bases and J 7 bases; bases outside gene matches: 7. The CDR3 is 13 amino acids. Germline V gene data show CDR1 as MNHEY and CDR2 as SVGAGI. CDR3 bases: TGTGCCAGCAAGGCGGGGGGCGGGTATACGCAGTATTTT. This encodes CASKAGGGYTQYF.

J is TRBJ2-3 and V is TRBV5-8; weak D call: TRBD2 (6 bases). Trimming shortened V by 4 bases and J by 2 bases, and 14 bases separated the two germline ends. CDR1 SGHTS and CDR2 YDEGEE come from the germline V gene. The CDR3 runs 15 residues. CDR3 sequence reads: CASSRGKMFTDTQYF. In DNA form, the CDR3 reads TGTGCCAGCAGCCGGGGGAAAATGTTCACAGATACGCAGTATTTT. The whole variable domain, filled in from reference TRBV5-8 and TRBJ2-3, reads EAGVTQSPTHLIKTRGQQATLRCSPISGHTSVYWYQQALGLGLQFLLWYDEGEERNRGNFPPRFSGRQFPNYSSELNVNALELEDSALYLCASSRGKMFTDTQYFGPGTRLTVL.

V and J are TRBV7-9 and TRBJ2-7, with a weak D call TRBD1 (5 bases). Germline V CDR1 and CDR2: SEHNR, FQNEAQ (reference sequence). Trimming took 5 bases from V and 4 from J, leaving 12 bases between them. CDR3 length: 13 residues. Here the CDR3 DNA reads TGTGCCAGCAGCGCCTCCAGGGAATACGAGCAGTACTTC. Translation gives CASSASREYEQYF.

This chain joins TRBV9 and TRBJ2-2; no reliable D call. Germline CDR1 and CDR2: SGDLS and YYNGEE. V was cut by 2 bases and J by 5 bases, with 10 bases left in between. This CDR3 comprises 14 residues. The DNA of the CDR3 is TGTGCCAGCAGCGTTCGACTCGTTACCGGGGAGCTGTTTTTT. As protein: CASSVRLVTGELFF. The variable domain in full, completed from reference TRBV9 and TRBJ2-2, reads DSGVTQTPKHLITATGQRVTLRCSPRSGDLSVYWYQQSLDQGLQFLIQYYNGEERAKGNILERFSAQQFPDLHSELNLSSLELGDSALYFCASSVRLVTGELFFGEGSRLTVL.

The rearrangement links TRBV11-2 to TRBJ2-7; 8 nucleotides agree with TRBD1. CDR1 SGHAT and CDR2 FQNNGV come from the germline V gene. This CDR3 comprises 16 residues. Trimming took 0 bases from V and 7 from J; bases not matched to a gene: 11. The CDR3 is CASSLDYGQGHREQYF. DNA for the CDR3: TGTGCCAGCAGCTTAGATTACGGACAGGGCCATCGGGAGCAGTACTTC.

This rearrangement joins TRBV6-5 to TRBJ2-2; 9 bases are a match to TRBD2. The CDR3 sequence is 15 residues long. CDR1 is MNHEY, CDR2 SVGAGI, per germline. Trimming took 7 bases from V and 3 from J; bases not matched to a gene: 6. The DNA of the CDR3 is TGTGCCAGCAAAGTAGCGGGAGTGTACACCGGGGAGCTGTTTTTT. Its protein product is CASKVAGVYTGELFF.

This rearrangement joins TRBV4-2 to TRBJ1-2; D unresolved. The CDR3 loop spans 16 amino acids. V lost 0 bases and J lost 4, with 15 bases in between. CDR1 is LGHNA, CDR2 YNFKEQ, per germline. The CDR3 nucleotides read TGTGCCAGCAGCCAAGATCGGGTGGGCGGTATCTATGGCTACACCTTC. As protein: CASSQDRVGGIYGYTF.

J is TRBJ1-1 and V is TRBV18; TRBD1 is a possible D gene (5 bases). This CDR3 contains 14 residues. From germline, CDR1 is KGHSH and CDR2 LQKENI. Trimming removed 4 bases from V and 1 base from J, with 10 bases in between. Written as DNA, the CDR3 is TGTGCCAGCTCACTTGACAGAAAGAACACTGAAGCTTTCTTT. Residues: CASSLDRKNTEAFF.

V gene TRBV5-1 combines with J gene TRBJ2-7; 8 bases align to TRBD1. The CDR3 is 14 residues long. The V gene's germline CDR1 is SGHRS and CDR2 YFSETQ. V was clipped by 4 bases and J by 3 bases; unmatched bases: 6. The CDR3 nucleotides are TGCGCCAGCAGCCCCCCGGGACAGGTCTACGAGCAGTACTTC. Protein product: CASSPPGQVYEQYF. The full variable domain, completed using reference TRBV5-1 and TRBJ2-7, is KAGVTQTPRYLIKTRGQQVTLSCSPISGHRSVSWYQQTPGQGLQFLFEYFSETQRNKGNFPGRFSGRQFSNSRSEMNVSTLELGDSALYLCASSPPGQVYEQYFGPGTRLTVT.

The V gene is TRBV19, the J gene TRBJ2-7; perhaps D is TRBD1 or TRBD2 (7 bases each). This CDR3 spans 14 amino acids. Germline V lookup: CDR1 LNHDA, CDR2 SQIVND (reference sequence). V was cut by 2 bases and J by 2 bases, with 10 bases left in between. In DNA, the CDR3 is TGTGCCAGTAGTATACAGGGGGGGGCCTACGAGCAGTACTTC. The encoded protein is CASSIQGGAYEQYF.

The chain joins TRBV6-4 to TRBJ1-1; 7 nucleotides align to TRBD1. The CDR3 contains 15 residues. V was clipped by 0 bases and J by 4 bases; unmatched bases: 5. CDR1 is MRHNA and CDR2 is SNTAGT in the germline V gene. The DNA for the CDR3 is TGTGCCAGCAGTGACTCGTACAGGGGTAGCACTGAAGCTTTCTTT. Its protein product is CASSDSYRGSTEAFF.

The chain employs TRBV18 and TRBJ1-2; 7 bases align to TRBD1. Losses at the gene ends were 2 bases for V and 2 bases for J; bases not matched to a gene: 2. The CDR3 loop spans 14 amino acids. The germline gives CDR1 KGHSH, CDR2 LQKENI. The CDR3 loop is CASSPLGQNYGYTF. The CDR3, as DNA: TGTGCCAGCTCACCATTGGGACAGAACTATGGCTACACCTTC.

As to this clone: The sample holds other DNA sequences that translate to the same CDR3. The chain carries TRBV18 and TRBJ1-5; 7 positions agree with TRBD1. The CDR3 totals 14 residues. The germline gives CDR1 KGHSH, CDR2 LQKENI. V was pared by 4 bases and J by 2 bases, with 2 bases of the junction left unmatched. CDR3 in amino acids: CASSLGQGNQPQHF. For the CDR3, the DNA is TGTGCCAGCTCACTAGGACAGGGCAATCAGCCCCAGCATTTT.